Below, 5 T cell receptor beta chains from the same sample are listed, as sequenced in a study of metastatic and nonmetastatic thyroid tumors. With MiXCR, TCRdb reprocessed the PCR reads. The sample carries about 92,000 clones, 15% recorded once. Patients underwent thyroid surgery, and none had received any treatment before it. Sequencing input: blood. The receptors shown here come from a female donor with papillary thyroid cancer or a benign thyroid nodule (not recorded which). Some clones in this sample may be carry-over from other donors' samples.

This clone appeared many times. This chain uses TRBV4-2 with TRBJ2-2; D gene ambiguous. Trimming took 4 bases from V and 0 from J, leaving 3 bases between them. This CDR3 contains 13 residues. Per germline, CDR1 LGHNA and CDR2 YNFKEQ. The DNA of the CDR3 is TGTGCCAGCAGCCGTCCGAACACCGGGGAGCTGTTTTTT. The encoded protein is CASSRPNTGELFF.

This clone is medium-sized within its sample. The CDR3 region is CASSPRVRYGYTF. CDR3 DNA sequence: TGTGCCAGCAGCCCCAGGGTACGGTATGGCTACACCTTC. V usage is TRBV6-1 and J usage is TRBJ1-2; TRBD1 might be the D (5 bases). Germline CDR1 reads MNHNS; CDR2 reads SASEGT. V was clipped by 6 bases and J by 5 bases, with 13 bases between them. The CDR3 runs 13 residues.

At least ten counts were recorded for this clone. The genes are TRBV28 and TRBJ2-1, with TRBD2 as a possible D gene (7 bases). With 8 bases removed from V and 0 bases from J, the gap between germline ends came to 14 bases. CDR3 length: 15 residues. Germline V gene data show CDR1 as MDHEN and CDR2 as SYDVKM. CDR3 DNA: TGTGCCAGCCAAGGGGGGGCAGTCTCCTACAATGAGCAGTTCTTC. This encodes CASQGGAVSYNEQFF.

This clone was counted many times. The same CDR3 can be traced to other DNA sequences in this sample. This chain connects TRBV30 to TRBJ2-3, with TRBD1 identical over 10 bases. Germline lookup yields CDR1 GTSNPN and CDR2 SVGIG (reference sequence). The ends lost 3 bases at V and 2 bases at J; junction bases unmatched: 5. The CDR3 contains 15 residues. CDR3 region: CAWRDRGAYTDTQYF. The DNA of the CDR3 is TGTGCCTGGAGGGACAGGGGGGCCTACACAGATACGCAGTATTTT.

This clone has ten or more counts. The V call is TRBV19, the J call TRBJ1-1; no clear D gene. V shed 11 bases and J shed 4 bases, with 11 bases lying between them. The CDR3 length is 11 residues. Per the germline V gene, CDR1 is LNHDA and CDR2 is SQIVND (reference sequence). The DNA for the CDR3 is TGTGCCGTCCGCGAGAGCACTGAAGCTTTCTTT. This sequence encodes CAVRESTEAFF.